A selection of T cell receptor beta chains follows, all from one sample in a study of T cell responses to AZD1222 COVID-19 vaccine. The method was immunoSEQ multiplex PCR; TCRdb's version includes in-frame clones alone and lacks a portion of them. The sample consists of over 100,000 clones, more than 75% of them appearing once. The sequencing used peripheral blood, collected on day 0 of AZD1222 vaccination. The source of these receptors is an adult in good health. The CDR3 runs from the conserved cysteine through the conserved F or W. D genes are given only for firm matches. Clone sizes are given selectively: once, few, many, or a class where the clone is expanded.

d_call | clone_size | j_call | v_call | cdr3_aa | cdr3_nt
. | . | TRBJ1-2 | TRBV5-1 | CASSQNGDGGYTF | TGCGCCAGCAGCCAAAATGGGGATGGGGGCTACACCTTC
TRBD1 | . | TRBJ1-2 | TRBV28 | CASSLDRGNYGYTF | TGTGCCAGCAGTTTAGACAGGGGTAACTATGGCTACACCTTC
TRBD2 | once | TRBJ2-3 | TRBV5-4 | CASSRRERGRSDTQYF | TGTGCCAGCAGCCGGCGGGAGCGGGGGCGGTCAGATACGCAGTATTTT
. | . | TRBJ1-2 | TRBV7-8 | CASSPLGRGGYTF | TGTGCCAGCAGCCCTCTCGGACGAGGGGGCTACACCTTC
TRBD1 | . | TRBJ2-3 | TRBV19 | CASSTGGLTDTQYF | TGTGCCAGTAGTACAGGGGGTTTGACAGATACGCAGTATTTT
TRBD1 | . | TRBJ2-5 | TRBV7-2 | CASSPIGRGPGETQYF | TGTGCCAGCAGCCCTATCGGCAGGGGGCCCGGGGAGACCCAGTACTTC
. | once | TRBJ2-7 | TRBV6-6 | CASSYPSGYLQEQYF | TGTGCCAGCAGTTACCCTTCAGGATACCTACAAGAGCAGTACTTC
TRBD1 | . | TRBJ2-7 | TRBV11-3 | CASSPTDRVHEQYF | TGTGCCAGCAGCCCAACGGACAGGGTGCACGAGCAGTACTTC
. | . | TRBJ2-7 | TRBV30 | CAWNRELGYEQYF | TGTGCCTGGAATCGGGAGCTAGGCTACGAGCAGTACTTC
TRBD2 | . | TRBJ2-1 | TRBV28 | CASTTGGTYNEQFF | TGTGCCAGCACCACCGGGGGGACCTACAATGAGCAGTTCTTC
. | . | TRBJ1-2 | TRBV2 | CASIPNGYYGDYTF | TGTGCCAGCATCCCTAACGGGTACTATGGGGACTACACCTTC
. | . | TRBJ2-7 | TRBV15 | CATGNRVSYEQYF | TGTGCCACCGGCAACAGGGTATCCTACGAGCAGTACTTC
. | . | TRBJ2-4 | TRBV9 | CASSGERHPDIQYF | TGTGCCAGCAGCGGGGAGCGGCACCCTGACATTCAGTACTTC
. | many | TRBJ2-7 | TRBV27 | CASARGVGEQYF | TGTGCCAGCGCTCGTGGGGTTGGCGAGCAGTACTTC
TRBD1 | . | TRBJ1-5 | TRBV5-5 | CASSLDRVRYNQPQHF | TGTGCCAGCAGCCTTGACAGGGTACGATACAATCAGCCCCAGCATTTT
TRBD2 | . | TRBJ2-1 | TRBV27 | CASSFLAGGPNEQFF | TGTGCCAGCAGTTTCCTAGCGGGGGGGCCCAATGAGCAGTTCTTC
. | . | TRBJ1-2 | TRBV7-2 | CASSLGRSYTF | TGTGCCAGCAGCTTAGGTCGGAGCTACACCTTC
TRBD1 | . | TRBJ2-5 | TRBV5-6 | CASSLATGGETQYF | TGTGCCAGCAGCCTGGCCACAGGGGGAGAGACCCAGTACTTC
. | . | TRBJ1-6 | TRBV28 | CASSLSGGENSPLHF | TGTGCCAGCAGTTTGTCAGGAGGGGAGAATTCACCCCTCCACTTT
. | . | TRBJ2-5 | TRBV13 | CASSQGGRETQYF | TGTGCCAGCAGCCAGGGGGGGAGGGAGACCCAGTACTTC
TRBD1 | . | TRBJ2-5 | TRBV7-2 | CASIPSTGAGETQYF | TGTGCCAGCATCCCGTCGACAGGGGCGGGGGAGACCCAGTACTTC
. | . | TRBJ2-7 | TRBV4-3 | CASSQAPGFSHEQYF | TGCGCCAGCAGCCAAGCGCCAGGATTTTCCCACGAGCAGTACTTC
. | . | TRBJ1-2 | TRBV12-3/TRBV12-4 | CASSFSGWGGYTF | TGTGCCAGCAGTTTCTCAGGGTGGGGTGGCTACACCTTC
. | . | TRBJ2-2 | TRBV7-7 | CASSATRKDTGELFF | TGTGCTAGCAGCGCGACCCGGAAGGACACCGGGGAGCTGTTTTTT
. | . | TRBJ2-2 | TRBV4-3 | CASSQYSGDTGELFF | TGCGCCAGCAGCCAATATTCTGGGGACACCGGGGAGCTGTTTTTT
. | . | TRBJ2-7 | TRBV7-3 | CASSRLVPYEQYF | TGTGCCAGCAGCCGCTTGGTTCCCTACGAGCAGTACTTC
. | once | TRBJ1-2 | TRBV20-1 | CSAAAGYGYTF | TGCAGTGCTGCAGCTGGATATGGCTACACCTTC
. | . | TRBJ1-3 | TRBV5-1 | CASSLEGNTIYF | TGCGCCAGCAGCTTGGAGGGAAACACCATATATTTT
TRBD1 | few | TRBJ1-4 | TRBV6-2/TRBV6-3 | CASSYLGTVNEKLFF | TGTGCCAGCAGTTACCTTGGGACAGTGAATGAAAAACTGTTTTTT
TRBD2 | . | TRBJ2-5 | TRBV11-2 | CASSPRGGPQETQYF | TGTGCCAGCAGCCCCCGCGGGGGGCCCCAAGAGACCCAGTACTTC
. | few | TRBJ1-1 | TRBV9 | CASSQDHRTEAFF | TGTGCCAGCAGCCAAGACCACAGGACTGAAGCTTTCTTT